This entry is about one T cell receptor (beta chain). Unmatched junction bases numbered 5, after V lost 4 bases and J lost 4 bases. This CDR3 is 15 amino acids long. Germline V gene data show CDR1 as SQVTM and CDR2 as ANQGSEA. The entry originates in a study of blood T cell repertoires in COVID-19. Overall study context: Spain, Italy and the United States supplied samples that represented acute and convalescent COVID-19.

The repertoire was sequenced with immunoSEQ multiplex PCR; TCRdb's copy has only in-frame clones and lacks some. Here the sample spans under 450,000 clones, about 88% being singletons. The specimen sequenced was PBMCs or T cells enriched from blood (not recorded which). The chain links TRBV29-1 to TRBJ2-2, with 11 bases aligning to TRBD2. This TCR was recovered from a woman aged 30 to 39 who had recovered from COVID-19. CDR3 sequence: CSVVLAGAGTGELFF. The DNA for the CDR3 is TGCAGCGTTGTACTAGCGGGGGCCGGCACCGGGGAGCTGTTTTTT.